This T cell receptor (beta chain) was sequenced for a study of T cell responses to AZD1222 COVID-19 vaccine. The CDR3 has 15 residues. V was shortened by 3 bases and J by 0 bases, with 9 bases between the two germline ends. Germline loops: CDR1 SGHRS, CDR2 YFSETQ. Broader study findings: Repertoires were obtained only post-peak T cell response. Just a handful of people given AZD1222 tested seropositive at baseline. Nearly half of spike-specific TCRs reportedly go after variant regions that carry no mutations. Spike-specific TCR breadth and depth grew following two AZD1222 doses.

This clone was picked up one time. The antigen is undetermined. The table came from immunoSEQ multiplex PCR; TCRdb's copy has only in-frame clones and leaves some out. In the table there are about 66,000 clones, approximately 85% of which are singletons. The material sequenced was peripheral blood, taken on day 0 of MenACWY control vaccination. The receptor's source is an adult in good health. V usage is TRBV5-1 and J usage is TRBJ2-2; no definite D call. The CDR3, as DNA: TGCGCCAGCAGCTCCAGTTGGGCGAACACCGGGGAGCTGTTTTTT. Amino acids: CASSSSWANTGELFF.